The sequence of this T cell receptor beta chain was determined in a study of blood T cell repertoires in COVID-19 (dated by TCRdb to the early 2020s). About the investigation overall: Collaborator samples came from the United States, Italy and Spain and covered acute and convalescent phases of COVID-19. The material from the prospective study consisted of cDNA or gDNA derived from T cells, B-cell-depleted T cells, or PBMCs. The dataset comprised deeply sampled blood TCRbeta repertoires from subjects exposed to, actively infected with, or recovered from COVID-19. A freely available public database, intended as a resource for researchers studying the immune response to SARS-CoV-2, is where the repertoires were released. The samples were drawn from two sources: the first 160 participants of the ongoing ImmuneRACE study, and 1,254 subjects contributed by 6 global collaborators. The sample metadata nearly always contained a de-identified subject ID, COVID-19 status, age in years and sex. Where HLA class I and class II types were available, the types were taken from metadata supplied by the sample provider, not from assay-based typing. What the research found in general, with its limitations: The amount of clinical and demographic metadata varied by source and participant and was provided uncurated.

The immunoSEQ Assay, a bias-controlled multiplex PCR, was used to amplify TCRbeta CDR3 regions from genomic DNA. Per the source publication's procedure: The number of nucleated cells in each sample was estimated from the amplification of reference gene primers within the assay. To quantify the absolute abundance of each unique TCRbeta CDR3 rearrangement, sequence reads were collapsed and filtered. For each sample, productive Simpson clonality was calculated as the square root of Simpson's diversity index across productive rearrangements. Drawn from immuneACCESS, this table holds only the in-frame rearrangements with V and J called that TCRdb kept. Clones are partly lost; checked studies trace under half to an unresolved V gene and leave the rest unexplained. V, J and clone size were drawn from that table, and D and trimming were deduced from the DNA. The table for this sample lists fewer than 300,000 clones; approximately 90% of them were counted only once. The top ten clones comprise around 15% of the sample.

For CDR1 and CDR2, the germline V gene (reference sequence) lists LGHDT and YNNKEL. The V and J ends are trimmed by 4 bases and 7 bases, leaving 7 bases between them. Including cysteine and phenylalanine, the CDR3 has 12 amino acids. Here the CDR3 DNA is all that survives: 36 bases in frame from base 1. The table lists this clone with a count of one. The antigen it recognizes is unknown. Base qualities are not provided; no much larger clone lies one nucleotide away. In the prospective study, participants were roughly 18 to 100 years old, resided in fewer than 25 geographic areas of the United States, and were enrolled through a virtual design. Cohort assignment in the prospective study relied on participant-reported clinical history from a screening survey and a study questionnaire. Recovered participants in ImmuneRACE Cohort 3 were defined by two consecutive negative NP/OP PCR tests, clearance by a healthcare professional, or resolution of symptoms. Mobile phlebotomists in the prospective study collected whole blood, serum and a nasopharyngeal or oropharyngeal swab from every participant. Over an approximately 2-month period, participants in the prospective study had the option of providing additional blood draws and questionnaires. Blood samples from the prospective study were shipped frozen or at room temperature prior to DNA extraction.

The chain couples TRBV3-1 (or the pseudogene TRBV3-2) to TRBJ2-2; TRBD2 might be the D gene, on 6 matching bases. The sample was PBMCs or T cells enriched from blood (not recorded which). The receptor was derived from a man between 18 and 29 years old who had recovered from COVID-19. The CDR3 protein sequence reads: CASSPGGGELFF. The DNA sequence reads TGTGCCAGCAGCCCCGGGGGCGGGGAGCTGTTTTTT.